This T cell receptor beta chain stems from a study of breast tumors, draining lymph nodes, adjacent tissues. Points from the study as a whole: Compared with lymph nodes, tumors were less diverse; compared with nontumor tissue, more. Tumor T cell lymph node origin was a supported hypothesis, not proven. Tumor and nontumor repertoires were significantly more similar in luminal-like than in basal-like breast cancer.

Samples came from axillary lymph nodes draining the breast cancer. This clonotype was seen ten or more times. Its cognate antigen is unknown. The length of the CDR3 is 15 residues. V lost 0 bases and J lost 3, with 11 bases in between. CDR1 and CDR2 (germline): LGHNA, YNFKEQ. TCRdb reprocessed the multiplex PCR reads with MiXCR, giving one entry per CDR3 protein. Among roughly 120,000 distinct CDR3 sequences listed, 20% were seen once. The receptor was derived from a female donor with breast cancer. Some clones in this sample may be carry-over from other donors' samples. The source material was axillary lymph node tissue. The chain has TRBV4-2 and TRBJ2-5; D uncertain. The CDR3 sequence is CASSQDRILEETQYF. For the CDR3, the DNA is TGTGCCAGCAGCCAAGATAGGATATTAGAAGAGACCCAGTACTTC.